The 15 T cell receptor beta chains listed next were all sequenced from one sample in a study of shared clonotypes between healthy human individuals. Using immunoSEQ multiplex PCR, the repertoire was profiled, and TCRdb retains in-frame clones only, with some absent. The table records roughly 1,800,000 clones, about 95% of them present only once. Naive CD8 cells, CD45RO-negative and positively selected for CCR7, excluded terminally differentiated effector memory CD45RA+ cells. The sequenced sample was naive CD8+ T cells sorted from blood. The receptor set was obtained from a man aged 18 to 30 in good health.

The chain combines TRBV27 with TRBJ1-1; D is unclear. The germline V gene has CDR1 MNHEY and CDR2 SMNVEV (reference sequence). The CDR3 spans 14 residues. V lost 3 bases and J lost 7, with 15 bases in between. The CDR3 here is CASSFKVSTVEAFF. The CDR3 bases are TGTGCCAGCAGTTTTAAGGTCTCAACGGTTGAAGCTTTCTTT.

The chain combines TRBV2 with TRBJ2-5; 13 nucleotides match TRBD2. This CDR3 region has 16 residues. Germline CDR1 is SNHLY and CDR2 is FYNNEI. The junction had 6 bases not matched to a gene; V was cut back by 3 bases and J by 5 bases. CDR3 bases: TGTGCCAGCAGTGACTCCGGGACTAGCGGGATGGAGACCCAGTACTTC. It encodes CASSDSGTSGMETQYF. The full variable domain, rest sourced from reference TRBV2 and TRBJ2-5, is EPEVTQTPSHQVTQMGQEVILRCVPISNHLYFYWYRQILGQKVEFLVSFYNNEISEKSEIFDDQFSVERPDGSNFTLKIRSTKLEDSAMYFCASSDSGTSGMETQYFGPGTRLLVL.

The CDR3 nucleotides are TGCGCCAGCAGCCAAGATTTTGGGATTAGCAATCAGCCCCAGCATTTT. Its translation is CASSQDFGISNQPQHF. V usage is TRBV4-3 and J usage is TRBJ1-5; no firm D call. This CDR3 is built from 16 residues. Germline CDR1 reads LGHNA; CDR2 reads YSLEER. The V and J ends lost 0 bases and 0 bases respectively, with 9 bases between them.

CDR3 sequence reads: CASSHSRGQIVHSGANVLTF. For the CDR3, the DNA is TGTGCCAGCAGCCACTCCAGGGGGCAAATCGTTCACTCTGGGGCCAACGTCCTGACTTTC. The rearrangement links TRBV14 to TRBJ2-6; 8 nucleotides align to TRBD1. Germline V gives CDR1 SGHDN, CDR2 FVKESK. Germline trimming cut 3 bases from V and 0 bases from J; bases unmatched to any gene: 13. There are 20 residues in the CDR3.

The rearrangement joins TRBV6-5 to TRBJ2-3; the match to TRBD2 covers 10 bases. Germline loops: CDR1 MNHEY, CDR2 SVGAGI. V dropped 5 bases and J dropped 7; count of bases not matched to a gene: 6. CDR3 size: 14 residues. The CDR3 sequence is CASSPLAGENTQYF. The CDR3 DNA reads as TGTGCCAGCAGTCCCCTAGCGGGAGAGAATACGCAGTATTTT.

The gene calls are TRBV13 and TRBJ2-1, with D possibly TRBD2 on 5 matching bases. Trimming shortened V by 5 bases and J by 0 bases, and 11 bases separated the two germline ends. There are 15 residues in the CDR3. Germline V gene sequence: CDR1 PRHDT, CDR2 FYEKMQ (reference sequence). CDR3 coding DNA: TGTGCCAGCAGCGGAGCGGTCTACTCCTACAATGAGCAGTTCTTC. Translating it yields CASSGAVYSYNEQFF.

The chain joins TRBV6-5 to TRBJ1-1; 7 bases are a match to TRBD1. Per the germline V gene, CDR1 is MNHEY and CDR2 is SVGAGI. After removal of 4 bases from V and 5 bases from J, the junction contained 10 bases not matched to a gene. CDR3 length: 15 amino acids. In DNA, the CDR3 is TGTGCCAGCAGTTCCTCTCGACAGGGCCGGACTGAAGCTTTCTTT. Its translation is CASSSSRQGRTEAFF.

The genes are TRBV4-1 and TRBJ1-1, with D possibly matching TRBD1 (6 bases). The CDR3 runs to 14 residues. The germline CDR1 and CDR2 sequences are MGHRA and YSYEKL. V was pared by 2 bases and J by 6 bases, with 13 bases between. DNA of the CDR3: TGCGCCAGCAGCCAAAGTCAGGGGTTCGCTGAAGCTTTCTTT. Translating it yields CASSQSQGFAEAFF.

The rearrangement uses TRBV7-9 and TRBJ2-2; no clear D. The V gene lost 2 bases and the J gene lost 0 bases, with 7 bases spanning the gap. The germline CDR1 and CDR2 sequences are SEHNR and FQNEAQ (reference sequence). The CDR3 runs to 15 residues. The CDR3 bases are TGTGCCAGCAGCTTACTTTACTCGAACACCGGGGAGCTGTTTTTT. This translates into CASSLLYSNTGELFF. The full variable domain, rest sourced from reference TRBV7-9 and TRBJ2-2, is DTGVSQNPRHKITKRGQNVTFRCDPISEHNRLYWYRQTLGQGPEFLTYFQNEAQLEKSRLLSDRFSAERPKGSFSTLEIQRTEQGDSAMYLCASSLLYSNTGELFFGEGSRLTVL.

A remark on this clone: Other nucleotide sequences from this sample produce the same CDR3. This rearrangement joins TRBV27 to TRBJ2-7; 10 nucleotides align to TRBD2. Looked up from germline, CDR1 is MNHEY and CDR2 is SMNVEV (reference sequence). CDR3 size: 14 residues. Trimming removed 3 bases from V and 4 bases from J; junction bases left unmatched: 3. This CDR3 reads CASSFSSGSYEQYF. The CDR3 DNA follows: TGTGCCAGCAGTTTCTCTAGCGGGAGTTACGAGCAGTACTTC.

Regarding this clone: Other DNA sequences from this sample encode an identical CDR3 as well. J is TRBJ2-1 and V is TRBV7-9; D is possibly TRBD2 (6 bases). Germline V gene sequence: CDR1 SEHNR, CDR2 FQNEAQ (reference sequence). Deletions cut 1 base from V and 4 bases from J, with 8 bases between. The CDR3 spans 14 residues. The CDR3 coding sequence is TGTGCCAGCAGCTTAGACGGGGGTTACAATGAGCAGTTCTTC. It is translated as CASSLDGGYNEQFF.

Comments on this clone: Other DNA sequences from this sample encode an identical CDR3 as well. The rearrangement joins TRBV5-1 to TRBJ2-7; no reliable D call. Germline assignment: CDR1 SGHRS and CDR2 YFSETQ. The CDR3 totals 13 residues. Deletions cut 2 bases from V and 2 bases from J, with 8 bases between. The CDR3, as DNA: TGCGCCAGCAGCTTTGACGGAGCCTACGAGCAGTACTTC. Translating gives CASSFDGAYEQYF.

The chain is built from TRBV27 and TRBJ2-5; D is perhaps TRBD2 (5 bases). Trimming pared 3 bases from V and 1 base from J, leaving 12 bases between. The CDR3 loop spans 15 amino acids. Per germline, CDR1 MNHEY and CDR2 SMNVEV (reference sequence). CDR3 amino acids: CASSFGVNPQETQYF. CDR3 coding DNA: TGTGCCAGCAGTTTCGGGGTTAACCCCCAAGAGACCCAGTACTTC.

The V call is TRBV6-5, the J call TRBJ2-5; D unresolved. Germline CDR1 and CDR2: MNHEY and SVGAGI. Trimming left V 6 bases short and J 0 bases short, with 8 bases between. The CDR3 consists of 13 residues. For the CDR3, the DNA is TGTGCCAGCAGCCCGGAAAACCAAGAGACCCAGTACTTC. Its translation: CASSPENQETQYF.

The rearrangement uses TRBV7-6 and TRBJ2-5, with 13 positions matching TRBD2. From germline, CDR1 is SGHVS and CDR2 FNYEAQ. V lost 0 bases to trimming and J lost 5 bases; unmatched junction nucleotides: 3. The CDR3 covers 16 residues. DNA for the CDR3: TGTGCCAGCAGCTTAGCCGGACTAGCGGGAGCTGAGACCCAGTACTTC. Translation gives CASSLAGLAGAETQYF. Using reference TRBV7-6 and TRBJ2-5 for the parts outside the CDR3, the full variable domain is GAGVSQSPRYKVTKRGQDVALRCDPISGHVSLYWYRQALGQGPEFLTYFNYEAQQDKSGLPNDRFSAERPEGSISTLTIQRTEQRDSAMYRCASSLAGLAGAETQYFGPGTRLLVL.